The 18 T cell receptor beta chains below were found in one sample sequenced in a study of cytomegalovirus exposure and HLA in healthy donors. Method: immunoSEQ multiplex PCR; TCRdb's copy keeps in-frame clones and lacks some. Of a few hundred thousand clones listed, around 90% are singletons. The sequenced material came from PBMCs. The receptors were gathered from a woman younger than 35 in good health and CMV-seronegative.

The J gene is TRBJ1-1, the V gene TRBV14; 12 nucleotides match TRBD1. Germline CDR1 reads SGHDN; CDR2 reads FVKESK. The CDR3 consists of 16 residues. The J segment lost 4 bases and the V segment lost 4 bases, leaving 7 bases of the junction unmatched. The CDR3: CASSPRWGQGATEAFF. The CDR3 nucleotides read TGTGCCAGCAGCCCTCGATGGGGACAGGGGGCCACTGAAGCTTTCTTT.

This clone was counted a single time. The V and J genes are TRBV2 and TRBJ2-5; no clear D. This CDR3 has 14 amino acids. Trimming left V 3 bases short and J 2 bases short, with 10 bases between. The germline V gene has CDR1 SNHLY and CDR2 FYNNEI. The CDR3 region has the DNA TGTGCCAGCAGTGAGGTACAGCCTCAAGAGACCCAGTACTTC. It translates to CASSEVQPQETQYF.

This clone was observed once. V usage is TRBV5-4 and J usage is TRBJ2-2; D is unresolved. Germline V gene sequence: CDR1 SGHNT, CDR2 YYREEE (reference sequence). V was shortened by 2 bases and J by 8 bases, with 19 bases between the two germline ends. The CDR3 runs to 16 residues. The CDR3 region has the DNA TGTGCCAGCAGCTTAAGTGATTTGGGCCTCACGGGGGAGCTGTTTTTT. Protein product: CASSLSDLGLTGELFF.

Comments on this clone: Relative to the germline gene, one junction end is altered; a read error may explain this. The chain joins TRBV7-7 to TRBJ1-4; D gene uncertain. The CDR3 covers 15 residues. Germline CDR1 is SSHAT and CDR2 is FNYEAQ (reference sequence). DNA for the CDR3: TGTGCTAGCAGCCCTCTCCGGAGGGAGGATGAAAAACTGTTTTTT. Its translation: CASSPLRREDEKLFF.

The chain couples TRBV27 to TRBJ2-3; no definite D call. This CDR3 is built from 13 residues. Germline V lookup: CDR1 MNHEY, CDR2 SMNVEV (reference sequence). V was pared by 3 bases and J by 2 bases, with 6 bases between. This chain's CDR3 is CASSFTYTDTQYF. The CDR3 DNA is TGTGCCAGCAGTTTCACTTACACAGATACGCAGTATTTT.

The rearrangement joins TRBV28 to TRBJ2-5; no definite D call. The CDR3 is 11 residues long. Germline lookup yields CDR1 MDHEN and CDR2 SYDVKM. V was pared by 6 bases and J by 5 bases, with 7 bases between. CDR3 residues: CASRFRETQYF. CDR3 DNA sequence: TGTGCCAGCAGGTTCAGGGAGACCCAGTACTTC.

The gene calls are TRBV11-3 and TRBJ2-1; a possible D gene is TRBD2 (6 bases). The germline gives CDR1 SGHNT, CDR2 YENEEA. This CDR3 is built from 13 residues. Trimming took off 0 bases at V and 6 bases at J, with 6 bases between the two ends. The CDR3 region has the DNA TGTGCCAGCAGCTTAGAGGGACTCAATGAGCAGTTCTTC. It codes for CASSLEGLNEQFF.

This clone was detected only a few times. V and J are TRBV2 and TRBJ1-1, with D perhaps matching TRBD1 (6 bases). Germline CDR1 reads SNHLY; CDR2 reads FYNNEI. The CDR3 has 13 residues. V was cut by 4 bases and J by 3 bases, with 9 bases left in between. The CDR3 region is CASSADSHTEAFF. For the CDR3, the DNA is TGTGCCAGCAGTGCGGACAGCCACACTGAAGCTTTCTTT.

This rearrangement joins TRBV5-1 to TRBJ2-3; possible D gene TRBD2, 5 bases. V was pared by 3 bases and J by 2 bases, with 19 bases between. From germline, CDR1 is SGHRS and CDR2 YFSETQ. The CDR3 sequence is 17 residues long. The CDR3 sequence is CASSSRMPRDTTDTQYF. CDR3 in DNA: TGCGCCAGCAGCTCACGAATGCCTCGGGATACCACAGATACGCAGTATTTT.

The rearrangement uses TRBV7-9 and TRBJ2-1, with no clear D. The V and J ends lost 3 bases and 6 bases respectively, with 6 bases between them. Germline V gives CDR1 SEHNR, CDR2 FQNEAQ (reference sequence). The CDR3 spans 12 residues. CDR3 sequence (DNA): TGTGCCAGCAGCTTCTTTGTCAATGAGCAGTTCTTC. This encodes CASSFFVNEQFF.

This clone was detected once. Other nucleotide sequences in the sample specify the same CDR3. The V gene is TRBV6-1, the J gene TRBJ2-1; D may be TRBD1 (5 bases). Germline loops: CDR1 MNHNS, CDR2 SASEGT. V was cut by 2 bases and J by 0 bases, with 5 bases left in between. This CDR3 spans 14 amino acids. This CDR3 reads CASSERGSYNEQFF. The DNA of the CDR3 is TGTGCCAGCAGTGAAAGGGGCTCCTACAATGAGCAGTTCTTC.

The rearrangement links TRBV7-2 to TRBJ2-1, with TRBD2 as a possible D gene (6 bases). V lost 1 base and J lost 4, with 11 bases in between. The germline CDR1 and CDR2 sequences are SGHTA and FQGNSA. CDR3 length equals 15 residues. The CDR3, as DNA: TGTGCCAGCAGCTTAGGACTTAGCGGTTACAATGAGCAGTTCTTC. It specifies CASSLGLSGYNEQFF.

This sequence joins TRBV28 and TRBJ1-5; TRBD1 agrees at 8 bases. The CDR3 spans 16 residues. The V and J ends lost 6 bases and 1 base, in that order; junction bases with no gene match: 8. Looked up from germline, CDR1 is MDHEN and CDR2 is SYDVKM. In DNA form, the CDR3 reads TGTGCCAGCAGGGATAGGACAGGGAAGAGCAATCAGCCCCAGCATTTT. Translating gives CASRDRTGKSNQPQHF.

The CDR3 loop is CASSSGGSDSNQPQHF. The CDR3 DNA reads as TGCGCCAGCAGCTCGGGGGGATCGGATAGCAATCAGCCCCAGCATTTT. The rearrangement joins TRBV5-1 to TRBJ1-5, with D possibly TRBD1 on 5 matching bases. The CDR3 has 16 residues. CDR1 and CDR2 from the germline V gene are SGHRS and YFSETQ. The V end was cut by 3 bases, the J end by 0 bases, with 13 bases between.

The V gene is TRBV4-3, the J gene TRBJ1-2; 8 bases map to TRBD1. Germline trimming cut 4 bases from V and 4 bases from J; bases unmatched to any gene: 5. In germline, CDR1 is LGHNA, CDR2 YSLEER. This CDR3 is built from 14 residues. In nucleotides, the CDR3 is TGCGCCAGCAGCCCACGGACAGGGAGCTATGGCTACACCTTC. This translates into CASSPRTGSYGYTF.

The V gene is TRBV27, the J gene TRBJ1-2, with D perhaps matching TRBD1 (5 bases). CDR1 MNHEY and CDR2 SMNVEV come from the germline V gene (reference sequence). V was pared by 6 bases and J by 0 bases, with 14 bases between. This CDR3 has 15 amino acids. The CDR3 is CASRTRDRANYGYTF. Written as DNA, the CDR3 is TGTGCCAGCAGAACCCGAGACAGAGCTAACTATGGCTACACCTTC.

The CDR3 DNA is TGTGCCAGCAGCCAAGATACAGGGGATGTTGAAAAACTGTTTTTT. Translated, it gives CASSQDTGDVEKLFF. V is TRBV14 and J is TRBJ1-4, with 7 positions matching TRBD1. Per the germline V gene, CDR1 is SGHDN and CDR2 is FVKESK. V gave up 0 bases and J gave up 7 bases; unmatched junction bases: 5. CDR3 length: 15 amino acids.

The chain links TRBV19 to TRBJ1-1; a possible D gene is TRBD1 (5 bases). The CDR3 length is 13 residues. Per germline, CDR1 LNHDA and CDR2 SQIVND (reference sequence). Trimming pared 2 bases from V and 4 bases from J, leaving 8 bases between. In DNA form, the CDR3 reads TGTGCCAGTAGTATACCGGGGGGCACTGAAGCTTTCTTT. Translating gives CASSIPGGTEAFF.